The 30 T cell receptor beta chains in this list originate from one sample, sequenced in a study of OX40 agonist ivuxolimab in advanced cancers. The repertoire was sequenced with immunoSEQ multiplex PCR; TCRdb's copy has only in-frame clones and lacks some. The sample has some 89,000 clones; 84% are singletons. This sample comprised CD4+ or CD8+ T cells sorted from blood, obtained in a trial of the OX40 agonist ivuxolimab. Receptor source: an adult with an advanced solid tumor such as melanoma, head and neck, liver or kidney cancer.

This chain uses TRBV28 with TRBJ1-5; 7 positions agree with TRBD1. Losses at the gene ends were 6 bases for V and 7 bases for J; bases not matched to a gene: 15. CDR1 and CDR2 from the germline V gene are MDHEN and SYDVKM. The CDR3 has 16 residues. DNA for the CDR3: TGTGCCAGCAGCAAGACCGGATACAGGGGAAGGCAGCCCCAGCATTTT. Encoded protein: CASSKTGYRGRQPQHF.

The chain couples TRBV4-3 to TRBJ2-7; D gene unclear. CDR1 is LGHNA, CDR2 YSLEER, per germline. Trimming removed 1 base from V and 0 bases from J, with 10 bases in between. The length of the CDR3 is 15 residues. As DNA, the CDR3 is TGCGCCAGCAGCCAAGCTCGGGCCACCTCCTACGAGCAGTACTTC. Translation gives CASSQARATSYEQYF.

DNA of the CDR3: TGTGCCAGCAGCTTATCCCCGGGACAGGGCCCCCATACGCAGTATTTT. Encoded protein: CASSLSPGQGPHTQYF. The rearrangement uses TRBV7-3 and TRBJ2-3, with TRBD1 matching over 9 bases. Germline-derived CDR1 and CDR2 are SGHTA and FQGTGA. The V gene end was trimmed by 2 bases and the J gene end by 7 bases; junction bases not matched to a gene: 10. CDR3 length: 16 residues.

This clone appeared once. The chain carries TRBV2 and TRBJ1-5, with TRBD1 identical over 7 bases. The CDR3 spans 13 residues. The J segment lost 5 bases and the V segment lost 4 bases, leaving 2 bases of the junction unmatched. Germline CDR1 is SNHLY and CDR2 is FYNNEI. CDR3 nucleotide sequence: TGTGCCAGCAGTGGAACAGGGGATCAGCCCCAGCATTTT. Translated: CASSGTGDQPQHF. Using reference TRBV2 and TRBJ1-5 for the parts outside the CDR3, the full variable domain is EPEVTQTPSHQVTQMGQEVILRCVPISNHLYFYWYRQILGQKVEFLVSFYNNEISEKSEIFDDQFSVERPDGSNFTLKIRSTKLEDSAMYFCASSGTGDQPQHFGDGTRLSIL.

CDR3: CASSENNGRGGYTF. The CDR3 region has the DNA TGTGCCAGCAGTGAAAACAATGGGCGTGGAGGCTACACCTTC. The chain recombines TRBV6-1 with TRBJ1-2; D remains unclear. Trimming cost V 2 bases and J 8 bases, with 15 bases left between them. CDR3 length equals 14 residues. Germline V gene lookup returns CDR1 MNHNS and CDR2 SASEGT.

The chain joins TRBV6-5 to TRBJ1-2, with 10 bases matching TRBD1. The length of the CDR3 is 15 residues. CDR1 is MNHEY, CDR2 SVGAGI, per germline. The ends lost 2 bases at V and 5 bases at J; junction bases unmatched: 5. As DNA, the CDR3 is TGTGCCAGCAGTTACCGGGGACAGGGGCTATATGGCTACACCTTC. It specifies CASSYRGQGLYGYTF.

J is TRBJ2-1 and V is TRBV18; no reliable D call. Germline V lookup: CDR1 KGHSH, CDR2 LQKENI. V lost 1 base to trimming and J lost 0 bases, with 19 bases between them. The CDR3 has 19 amino acids. The CDR3 sequence is CASSPRVVAPTSSYNEQFF. The CDR3 DNA reads TGTGCCAGCTCACCACGTGTGGTAGCCCCGACGAGCTCCTACAATGAGCAGTTCTTC.

V and J are TRBV7-2 and TRBJ2-2; 8 bases are a match to TRBD2. CDR1 and CDR2 (germline): SGHTA, FQGNSA. V dropped 4 bases and J dropped 8; count of bases not matched to a gene: 12. The CDR3 runs to 16 residues. The CDR3 loop reads CASSSRSGAGPGELFF. Here the CDR3 DNA reads TGTGCCAGCAGCTCTCGTAGCGGGGCGGGCCCAGGGGAGCTGTTTTTT.

The V and J genes are TRBV28 and TRBJ2-4, with a possible D match to TRBD1 (6 bases). The V gene lost 3 bases and the J gene lost 5 bases, with 17 bases spanning the gap. This CDR3 contains 16 residues. Germline-derived CDR1 and CDR2 are MDHEN and SYDVKM. This CDR3 reads CASSFPRAGVQNIQYF. The CDR3 DNA reads as TGTGCCAGCAGTTTCCCCAGAGCAGGGGTCCAAAACATTCAGTACTTC.

This chain connects TRBV29-1 to TRBJ1-6; 10 nucleotides align to TRBD1. Germline values: CDR1 SQVTM, CDR2 ANQGSEA. Losses at the gene ends were 5 bases for V and 7 bases for J; bases not matched to a gene: 8. This CDR3 has 15 residues. In DNA, the CDR3 is TGCAGCGTTCGGGACAGGGGATTAGGGAATTCACCCCTCCACTTT. Its translation: CSVRDRGLGNSPLHF.

CDR3 amino acids: CASSINRQGDQPQHF. CDR3 nucleotides: TGTGCCAGTAGTATCAACAGGCAGGGCGATCAGCCCCAGCATTTT. V gene TRBV19 combines with J gene TRBJ1-5, with TRBD1 as a possible D gene (5 bases). Germline values: CDR1 LNHDA, CDR2 SQIVND (reference sequence). This CDR3 comprises 15 residues. The ends were cut back, 3 bases at V and 5 bases at J, with 14 bases in the middle.

The rearrangement links TRBV7-8 to TRBJ2-5; D gene unclear. The CDR3 totals 11 residues. Per germline, CDR1 SGHVS and CDR2 FQNEAQ. Trimming took off 5 bases at V and 5 bases at J, with 6 bases between the two ends. CDR3 in amino acids: CASSPDETQYF. DNA for the CDR3: TGTGCCAGCAGCCCCGACGAGACCCAGTACTTC.

The V call is TRBV4-1, the J call TRBJ2-7; D is perhaps TRBD1 or TRBD2 (5 bases each). The germline V gene has CDR1 MGHRA and CDR2 YSYEKL. The CDR3 is 16 amino acids. V was shortened by 4 bases and J by 2 bases, with 18 bases between the two germline ends. The CDR3 protein is CASSLTTGTVTYEQYF. The CDR3 DNA sequence: TGCGCCAGCAGCCTCACAACTGGGACGGTAACCTACGAGCAGTACTTC.

J is TRBJ1-4 and V is TRBV5-1; D perhaps matches TRBD1 (5 bases). Looked up from germline, CDR1 is SGHRS and CDR2 is YFSETQ. The CDR3 consists of 14 residues. Trimming took off 2 bases at V and 8 bases at J, with 13 bases between the two ends. DNA of the CDR3: TGCGCCAGCAGCTTACAGGCTAGTGGCGAAAAACTGTTTTTT. Its translation: CASSLQASGEKLFF.

This chain uses TRBV5-1 with TRBJ2-5; weak D call: TRBD1 (5 bases). Between the trimmed V and J ends, which lost 0 bases and 2 bases, there was a span of 8 bases. This CDR3 is 14 amino acids long. Germline CDR1 and CDR2: SGHRS and YFSETQ. The CDR3 bases are TGCGCCAGCAGCTTGGGGACACCACAAGAGACCCAGTACTTC. This codes for CASSLGTPQETQYF.

This clone was found a few times. V usage is TRBV5-4 and J usage is TRBJ2-6; the D is unclear. V was shortened by 2 bases and J by 2 bases, with 14 bases between the two germline ends. CDR3 length: 17 residues. CDR1 SGHNT and CDR2 YYREEE come from the germline V gene (reference sequence). CDR3 in amino acids: CASSLTYPTAGANVLTF. The CDR3 bases are TGTGCCAGCAGCTTAACGTACCCGACGGCTGGGGCCAACGTCCTGACTTTC. The whole variable domain, remainder taken from reference TRBV5-4 and TRBJ2-6, is ETGVTQSPTHLIKTRGQQVTLRCSSQSGHNTVSWYQQALGQGPQFIFQYYREEENGRGNFPPRFSGLQFPNYSSELNVNALELDDSALYLCASSLTYPTAGANVLTFGAGSRLTVL.

V gene TRBV27 combines with J gene TRBJ1-2; 8 nucleotides agree with TRBD1. In germline, CDR1 is MNHEY, CDR2 SMNVEV (reference sequence). The CDR3 is 13 residues long. Germline trimming cut 6 bases from V and 6 bases from J; bases unmatched to any gene: 6. CDR3 region: CASSQGAGNGYTF. The DNA for the CDR3 is TGTGCCAGCAGCCAGGGGGCCGGGAATGGCTACACCTTC.

This clone appeared a single time. The gene calls are TRBV6-6 and TRBJ2-7, with a weak D call TRBD1 (5 bases). CDR3 size: 15 residues. Trimming stripped 4 bases from V and 6 bases from J, with 19 bases between. CDR1 is MNHNY and CDR2 is SVGAGI in the germline V gene (reference sequence). Here the CDR3 DNA reads TGTGCCAGCAGTTCCCATAAGGACACCCGTGGCGAGCAGTACTTC. This codes for CASSSHKDTRGEQYF.

The chain couples TRBV7-2 to TRBJ1-2; maybe TRBD1 (6 bases). The ends were cut back, 5 bases at V and 7 bases at J, with 20 bases in the middle. Per the germline V gene, CDR1 is SGHTA and CDR2 is FQGNSA. The CDR3 spans 15 residues. The CDR3 is CASSRGRDNQSGYTF. The CDR3 DNA is TGTGCCAGCAGCCGGGGGCGGGACAACCAATCTGGCTACACCTTC.

This sequence joins TRBV4-3 and TRBJ1-6; tentative D call: TRBD1 (5 bases). Trimming left V 4 bases short and J 7 bases short, with 14 bases between. In germline, CDR1 is LGHNA, CDR2 YSLEER. This CDR3 contains 15 residues. The CDR3 here is CASSPFATENSPLHF. The CDR3 coding sequence is TGCGCCAGCAGCCCATTTGCGACAGAAAATTCACCCCTCCACTTT.

V is TRBV6-1 and J is TRBJ1-4, with D unresolved. The CDR3 consists of 14 residues. Germline CDR1 MNHNS, CDR2 SASEGT. Deletions cut 6 bases from V and 0 bases from J, with 8 bases between. The CDR3 sequence: CASRNHPTNEKLFF. CDR3 DNA: TGTGCCAGCAGGAATCACCCAACTAATGAAAAACTGTTTTTT.

The chain joins TRBV5-1 to TRBJ1-4; D gene uncertain. Judging by the DNA end, TRBJ2-2 fits better; the J call may be wrong. The CDR3 spans 10 residues. The germline gives CDR1 SGHRS, CDR2 YFSETQ. The DNA of the CDR3 is TGCGCCAGCAGCCCCGAGGAGCTGTTTTTT. This encodes CASSPEELFF.

The chain combines TRBV14 with TRBJ2-7; the D is unclear. Germline V lookup: CDR1 SGHDN, CDR2 FVKESK. Trimming left V 4 bases short and J 5 bases short, with 27 bases between. CDR3 length: 18 amino acids. CDR3 nucleotide sequence: TGTGCCAGCAGCCCCACCCAGGTCCCCCTAATAACTATAGACGAGCAGTACTTC. Translating it yields CASSPTQVPLITIDEQYF.

The chain is built from TRBV4-1 and TRBJ1-1; maybe TRBD1 (6 bases). With 1 base removed from V and 5 bases from J, the gap between germline ends came to 17 bases. CDR3 length equals 16 residues. The germline V gene encodes CDR1 MGHRA and CDR2 YSYEKL. The CDR3 DNA follows: TGCGCCAGCAGCCAAGGTCAGGGCAGGGGCGGGACTGAAGCTTTCTTT. As protein: CASSQGQGRGGTEAFF.

The chain carries TRBV7-9 and TRBJ1-1; a possible D gene is TRBD1 (5 bases). V was trimmed by 0 bases and J by 4 bases, leaving 9 bases between them. Germline V gene lookup returns CDR1 SEHNR and CDR2 FQNEAQ (reference sequence). The CDR3 spans 14 residues. Here the CDR3 DNA reads TGTGCCAGCAGCTTAGCGGGACGCGCCACTGAAGCTTTCTTT. It encodes CASSLAGRATEAFF. The variable domain in full, with the rest retrieved from reference TRBV7-9 and TRBJ1-1, is DTGVSQNPRHKITKRGQNVTFRCDPISEHNRLYWYRQTLGQGPEFLTYFQNEAQLEKSRLLSDRFSAERPKGSFSTLEIQRTEQGDSAMYLCASSLAGRATEAFFGQGTRLTVV.

V gene TRBV19 combines with J gene TRBJ1-2, with D maybe TRBD1 (5 bases). From germline, CDR1 is LNHDA and CDR2 SQIVND (reference sequence). The CDR3 extends over 15 amino acids. The V end lost 6 bases, the J end lost 3 bases, and 17 bases lay between the germline ends. The CDR3 here is CASRSRGDSYYGYTF. The DNA for the CDR3 is TGTGCCAGTAGGTCGAGGGGCGATTCGTACTATGGCTACACCTTC.

The rearrangement uses TRBV5-5 and TRBJ1-3, with TRBD1 identical over 7 bases. This CDR3 region has 16 residues. After removal of 3 bases from V and 1 base from J, the junction contained 7 bases not matched to a gene. Germline CDR1 SGHKS, CDR2 YYEKEE (reference sequence). For the CDR3, the DNA is TGTGCCAGCAGCTGGGCCGGGACAGCTTCTGGAAACACCATATATTTT. Protein: CASSWAGTASGNTIYF.

The count of this clone is one. The chain has TRBV28 and TRBJ1-1; no definite D call. Germline V lookup: CDR1 MDHEN, CDR2 SYDVKM. The CDR3 spans 11 residues. Between the trimmed V and J ends, which lost 6 bases and 6 bases, there was a span of 8 bases. The CDR3 DNA sequence: TGTGCCAGCAGGTTGACATCTGAAGCTTTCTTT. It is translated as CASRLTSEAFF.

Points on this clone: Other DNA sequences in this specimen translate into the identical CDR3. The V and J genes are TRBV11-2 and TRBJ2-1, with 8 bases matching TRBD1. CDR1 and CDR2 from the germline V gene are SGHAT and FQNNGV. This CDR3 contains 15 residues. Unmatched junction bases numbered 3, after V lost 1 base and J lost 4 bases. The CDR3 loop reads CASSLVGTGYNEQFF. In DNA form, the CDR3 reads TGTGCCAGCAGCTTAGTCGGGACAGGTTACAATGAGCAGTTCTTC.

The J gene is TRBJ1-6, the V gene TRBV11-1, with a possible D match to TRBD1 (5 bases). Trimming shortened V by 3 bases and J by 3 bases, and 21 bases separated the two germline ends. Germline CDR1 and CDR2: SGHAT and FQDESV (reference sequence). The CDR3 extends over 19 amino acids. CDR3 residues: CASSFFGGPGTNYNSPLHF. The DNA of the CDR3 is TGTGCCAGCAGCTTTTTCGGCGGCCCAGGGACCAACTATAATTCACCCCTCCACTTT.